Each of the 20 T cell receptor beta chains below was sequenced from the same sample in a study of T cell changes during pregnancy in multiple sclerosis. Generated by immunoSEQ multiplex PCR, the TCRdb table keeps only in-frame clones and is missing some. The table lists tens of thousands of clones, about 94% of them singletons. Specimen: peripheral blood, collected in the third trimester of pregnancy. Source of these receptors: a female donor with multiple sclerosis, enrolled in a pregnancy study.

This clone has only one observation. This CDR3 reads CASSESGRIAGELFF. Written as DNA, the CDR3 is TGTGCCAGCAGTGAATCCGGTCGAATTGCCGGGGAGCTGTTTTTT. The gene calls are TRBV2 and TRBJ2-2; no clear D. Germline-derived CDR1 and CDR2 are SNHLY and FYNNEI. Trimming left V 2 bases short and J 6 bases short, with 13 bases between. The CDR3 runs 15 residues.

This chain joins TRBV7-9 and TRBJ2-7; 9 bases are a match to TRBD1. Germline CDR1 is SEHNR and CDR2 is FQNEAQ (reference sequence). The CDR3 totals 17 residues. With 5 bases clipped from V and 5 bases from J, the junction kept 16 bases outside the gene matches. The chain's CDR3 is CASSQFIRDRVSHEQYF. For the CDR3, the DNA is TGTGCCAGCAGCCAATTTATCCGGGACAGGGTCAGCCACGAGCAGTACTTC.

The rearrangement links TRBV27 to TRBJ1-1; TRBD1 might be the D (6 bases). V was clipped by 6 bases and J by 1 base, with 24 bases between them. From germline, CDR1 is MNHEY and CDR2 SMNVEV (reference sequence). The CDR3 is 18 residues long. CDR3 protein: CASREQGNPPISNTEAFF. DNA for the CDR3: TGTGCCAGCAGGGAACAGGGTAACCCCCCAATCTCGAACACTGAAGCTTTCTTT.

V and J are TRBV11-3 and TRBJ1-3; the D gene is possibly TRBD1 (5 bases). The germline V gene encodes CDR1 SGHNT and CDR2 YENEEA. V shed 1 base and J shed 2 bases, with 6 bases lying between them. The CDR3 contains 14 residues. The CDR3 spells CASSLVGAGNTIYF. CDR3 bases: TGTGCCAGCAGCTTAGTAGGGGCTGGAAACACCATATATTTT.

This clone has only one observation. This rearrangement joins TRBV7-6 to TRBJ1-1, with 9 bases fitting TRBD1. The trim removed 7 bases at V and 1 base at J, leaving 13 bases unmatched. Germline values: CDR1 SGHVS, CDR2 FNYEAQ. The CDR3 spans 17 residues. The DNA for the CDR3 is TGTGCCAGCACCCCCGGGGGACAGGGTTTAACGAACACTGAAGCTTTCTTT. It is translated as CASTPGGQGLTNTEAFF. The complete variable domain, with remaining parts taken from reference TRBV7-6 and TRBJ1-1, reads GAGVSQSPRYKVTKRGQDVALRCDPISGHVSLYWYRQALGQGPEFLTYFNYEAQQDKSGLPNDRFSAERPEGSISTLTIQRTEQRDSAMYRCASTPGGQGLTNTEAFFGQGTRLTVV.

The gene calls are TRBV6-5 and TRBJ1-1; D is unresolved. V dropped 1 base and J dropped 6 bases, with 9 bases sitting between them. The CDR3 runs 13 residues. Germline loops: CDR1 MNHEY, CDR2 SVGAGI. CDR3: CASSYLGGPEAFF. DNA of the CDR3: TGTGCCAGCAGTTACTTAGGCGGTCCTGAAGCTTTCTTT.

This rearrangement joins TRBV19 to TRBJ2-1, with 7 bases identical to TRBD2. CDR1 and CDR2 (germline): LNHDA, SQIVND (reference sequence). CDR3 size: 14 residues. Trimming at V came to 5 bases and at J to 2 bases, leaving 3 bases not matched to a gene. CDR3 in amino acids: CASSLGGAYNEQFF. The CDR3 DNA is TGTGCCAGTAGTTTGGGGGGGGCCTACAATGAGCAGTTCTTC. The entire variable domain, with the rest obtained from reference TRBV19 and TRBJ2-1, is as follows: DGGITQSPKYLFRKEGQNVTLSCEQNLNHDAMYWYRQDPGQGLRLIYYSQIVNDFQKGDIAEGYSVSREKKESFPLTVTSAQKNPTAFYLCASSLGGAYNEQFFGPGTRLTVL.

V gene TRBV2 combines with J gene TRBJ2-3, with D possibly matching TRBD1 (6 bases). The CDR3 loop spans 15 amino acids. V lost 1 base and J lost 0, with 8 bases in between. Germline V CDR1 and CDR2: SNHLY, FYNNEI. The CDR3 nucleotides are TGTGCCAGCAGTGAAGGGACAGCAAGCACAGATACGCAGTATTTT. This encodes CASSEGTASTDTQYF.

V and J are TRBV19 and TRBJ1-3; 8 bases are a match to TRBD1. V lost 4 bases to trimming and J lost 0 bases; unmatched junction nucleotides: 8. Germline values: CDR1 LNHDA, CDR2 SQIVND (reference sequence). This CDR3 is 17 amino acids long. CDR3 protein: CASSSTDRASSGNTIYF. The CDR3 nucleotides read TGTGCCAGTAGTAGTACGGACAGGGCAAGCTCTGGAAACACCATATATTTT.

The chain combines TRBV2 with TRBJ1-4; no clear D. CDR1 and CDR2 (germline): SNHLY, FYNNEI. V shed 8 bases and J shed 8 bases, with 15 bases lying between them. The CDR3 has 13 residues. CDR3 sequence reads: CASVEAAGEKLFF. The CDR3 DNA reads TGTGCCAGCGTGGAGGCCGCGGGGGAAAAACTGTTTTTT.

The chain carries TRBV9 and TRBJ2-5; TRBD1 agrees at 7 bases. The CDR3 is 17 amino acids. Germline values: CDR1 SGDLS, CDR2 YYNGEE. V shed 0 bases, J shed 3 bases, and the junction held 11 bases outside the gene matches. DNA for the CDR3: TGTGCCAGCAGCGTAGACCCTCCGGGACAGCCGAAAGAGACCCAGTACTTC. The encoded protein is CASSVDPPGQPKETQYF.

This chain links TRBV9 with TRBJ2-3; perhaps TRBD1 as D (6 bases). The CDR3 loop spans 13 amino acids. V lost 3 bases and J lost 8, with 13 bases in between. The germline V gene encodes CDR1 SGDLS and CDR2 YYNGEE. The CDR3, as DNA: TGTGCCAGCAGCGCGGATGGGGGCGGTACGCAGTATTTT. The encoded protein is CASSADGGGTQYF.

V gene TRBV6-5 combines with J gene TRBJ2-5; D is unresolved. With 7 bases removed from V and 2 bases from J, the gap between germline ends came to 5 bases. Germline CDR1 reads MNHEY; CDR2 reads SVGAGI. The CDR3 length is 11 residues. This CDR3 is CASIRQETQYF. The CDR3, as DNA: TGTGCCAGCATACGGCAAGAGACCCAGTACTTC.

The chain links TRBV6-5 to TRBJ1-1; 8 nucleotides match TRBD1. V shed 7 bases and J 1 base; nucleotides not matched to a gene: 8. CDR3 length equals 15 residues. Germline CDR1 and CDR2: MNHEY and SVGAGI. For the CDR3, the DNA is TGTGCCAGCACCCCGACCGGGACAGGGAACACTGAAGCTTTCTTT. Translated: CASTPTGTGNTEAFF.

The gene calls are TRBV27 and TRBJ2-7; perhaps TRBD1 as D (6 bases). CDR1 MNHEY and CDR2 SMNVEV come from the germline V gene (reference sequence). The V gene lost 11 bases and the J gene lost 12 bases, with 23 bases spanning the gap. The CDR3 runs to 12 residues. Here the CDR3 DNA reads TGTGCCCGACTTTGTTGGGGGCCGGGACGGTACTTC. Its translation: CARLCWGPGRYF.

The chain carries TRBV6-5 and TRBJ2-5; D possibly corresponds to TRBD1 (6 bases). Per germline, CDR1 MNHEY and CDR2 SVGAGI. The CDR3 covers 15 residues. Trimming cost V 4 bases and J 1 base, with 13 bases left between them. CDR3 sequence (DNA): TGTGCCAGCAGTTCCTGGGAAGGGGGCCAAGAGACCCAGTACTTC. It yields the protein CASSSWEGGQETQYF.

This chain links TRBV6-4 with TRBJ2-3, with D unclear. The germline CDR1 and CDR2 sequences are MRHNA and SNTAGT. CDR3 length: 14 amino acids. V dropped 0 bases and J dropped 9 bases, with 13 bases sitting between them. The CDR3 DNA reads TGTGCCAGCAGTGACTCGAGTCCCGCCTCGACGCAGTATTTT. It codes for CASSDSSPASTQYF.

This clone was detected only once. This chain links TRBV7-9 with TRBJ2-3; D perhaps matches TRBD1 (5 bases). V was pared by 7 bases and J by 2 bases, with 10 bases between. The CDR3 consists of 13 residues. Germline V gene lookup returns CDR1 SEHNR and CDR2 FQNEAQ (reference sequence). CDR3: CASTKGITDTQYF. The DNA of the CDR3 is TGTGCCAGCACCAAGGGGATCACAGATACGCAGTATTTT.

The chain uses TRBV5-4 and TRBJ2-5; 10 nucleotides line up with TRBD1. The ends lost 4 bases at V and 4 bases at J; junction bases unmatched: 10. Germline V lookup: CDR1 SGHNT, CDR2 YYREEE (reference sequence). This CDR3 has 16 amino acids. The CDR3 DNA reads TGTGCCAGCAGCGAGTACGGGACAGGGGAACGAGAGACCCAGTACTTC. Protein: CASSEYGTGERETQYF.

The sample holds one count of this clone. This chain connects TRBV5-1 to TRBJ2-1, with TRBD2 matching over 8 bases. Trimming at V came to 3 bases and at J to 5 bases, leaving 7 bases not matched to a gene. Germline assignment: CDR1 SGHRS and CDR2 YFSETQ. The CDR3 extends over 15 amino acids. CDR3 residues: CASSSRLAPDNEQFF. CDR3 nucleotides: TGCGCCAGCAGCTCCCGACTAGCGCCTGACAATGAGCAGTTCTTC.